This T cell receptor beta chain was found in a study of T cells after yellow fever vaccination. Notes on the study in general: Of the clonotypes, a small share occurred in both CD4 and CD8 compartments.

TCRdb ran MiXCR on the 5' RACE reads and lists one entry per CDR3 protein. The sample lists 150,000 to 200,000 distinct CDR3 sequences, roughly 9% occurring once. The germline CDR1 and CDR2 sequences are LGHDT and YNNKEL (reference sequence). V was shortened by 0 bases and J by 0 bases, with 7 bases between the two germline ends. The CDR3 loop spans 15 amino acids. There are a few counts of this clonotype. Its antigen is still unknown. This sequence originates from a man younger than 35 who received the YFV17D yellow fever vaccine. The input for sequencing was CD8+ T cells sorted from PBMCs, taken 45 days after the yellow fever booster vaccination. This rearrangement joins TRBV3-1 to TRBJ2-3, with D uncertain. The CDR3 DNA is TGTGCCAGCAGCCAAGATCAACCCAGCACAGATACGCAGTATTTT. Translation gives CASSQDQPSTDTQYF.